The present TCR beta chain was sequenced within a study of T-cell memory formation after mild COVID-19. On the study more broadly: The two donors had largely donor-specific TCR clusters.

This clonotype was seen a few times. What it recognizes is unknown. Whole-study findings and limits: Contracting CD4+ clones lay largely in CM and EM, with CD8+ ones residing in EMRA.

From germline, CDR1 is LGHNA and CDR2 YSLEER. This CDR3 region has 14 residues. Trimming cost V 1 base and J 5 bases, with 11 bases left between them. Employing constant-segment primers, 5'RACE generated TCR alpha and TCR beta cDNA libraries bearing sample barcodes and UMIs. From the 5' RACE reads, TCRdb called clonotypes with MiXCR, one entry per CDR3 protein. The table has around 300,000 distinct CDR3 sequences, roughly 13% seen once. Sequenced material: PBMCs or a T cell subset sorted from them (not recorded which). This sequence originates from a man younger than 30 who had mild COVID-19 (a few samples of this study predate the infection). Cell type and time point are not known. The chain is built from TRBV4-3 and TRBJ1-1; tentatively, D is TRBD1 (6 bases). This chain's CDR3 is CASSQAQGGTEAFF. The CDR3 DNA sequence: TGCGCCAGCAGCCAAGCGCAAGGGGGGACTGAAGCTTTCTTT.